The 17 T cell receptor beta chains given below trace back to one sample, sequenced in a study of blood T cell repertoires in COVID-19. Some clones are missing from TCRdb's copy, which holds only in-frame ones; the method was immunoSEQ multiplex PCR. This sample yields around 190,000 clones, of which roughly 75% are seen a single time; approximately 6.2% belongs to the top ten. Sequenced material: peripheral blood. The receptors derive from a man aged 65 to 79 with active or convalescent COVID-19.

The chain combines TRBV11-2 with TRBJ2-7, with D hard to call. Looked up from germline, CDR1 is SGHAT and CDR2 is FQNNGV. There are 16 residues in the CDR3. The V end was cut by 0 bases, the J end by 2 bases, with 14 bases between. The CDR3 bases are TGTGCCAGCAGCTTAGATCACCCCACTACCCCCTACGAGCAGTACTTC. Translating it yields CASSLDHPTTPYEQYF.

The genes are TRBV19 and TRBJ2-1; 12 bases line up with TRBD2. This CDR3 contains 16 residues. Germline V gives CDR1 LNHDA, CDR2 SQIVND (reference sequence). V lost 5 bases and J lost 6; bases outside the gene matches: 8. The DNA of the CDR3 is TGTGCCAGTAGTCCCCTGGGACTAGCGGGCCGCAATGAGCAGTTCTTC. Its protein product is CASSPLGLAGRNEQFF.

The V call is TRBV9, the J call TRBJ2-1; D is possibly TRBD1 (5 bases). In germline, CDR1 is SGDLS, CDR2 YYNGEE. The CDR3 has 16 amino acids. V was clipped by 0 bases and J by 3 bases, with 13 bases between them. The CDR3 sequence is CASSVASQGGYNEQFF. The CDR3 coding sequence is TGTGCCAGCAGCGTAGCCTCGCAGGGTGGCTACAATGAGCAGTTCTTC.

This chain's CDR3 is CASSLDPAGTGASYEQYF. CDR3 in DNA: TGCGCCAGCAGCTTGGACCCGGCAGGGACAGGGGCCTCCTACGAGCAGTACTTC. This sequence joins TRBV5-1 and TRBJ2-7; TRBD1 matches at 10 bases. Losses at the gene ends were 0 bases for V and 0 bases for J; bases not matched to a gene: 9. This CDR3 comprises 18 residues. The germline CDR1 and CDR2 sequences are SGHRS and YFSETQ.

This sequence joins TRBV30 and TRBJ2-5, with a weak D call TRBD2 (6 bases). The CDR3 covers 14 residues. Germline assignment: CDR1 GTSNPN and CDR2 SVGIG (reference sequence). The V gene lost 1 base and the J gene lost 1 base, with 10 bases spanning the gap. The CDR3 DNA follows: TGTGCCTGGAGTGCCCTGGGGGGCCAAGAGACCCAGTACTTC. It translates to CAWSALGGQETQYF.

This sequence joins TRBV24-1 and TRBJ1-5; possible D gene TRBD1, 5 bases. The CDR3 totals 13 residues. V was clipped by 3 bases and J by 9 bases, with 11 bases between them. Germline values: CDR1 KGHDR, CDR2 SFDVKD. CDR3: CATSDTWGGPQHF. The CDR3 nucleotides are TGTGCCACCAGTGATACGTGGGGGGGGCCCCAGCATTTT.

The chain carries TRBV27 and TRBJ1-2, with TRBD1 matching 8 bases. V shed 8 bases and J 4 bases; nucleotides not matched to a gene: 6. Germline CDR1 MNHEY, CDR2 SMNVEV (reference sequence). The length of the CDR3 is 13 residues. The CDR3 is CASGDRGIYGYTF. The DNA for the CDR3 is TGTGCCAGCGGCGACAGGGGAATCTATGGCTACACCTTC.

The chain recombines TRBV5-4 with TRBJ2-2; 7 bases match TRBD1. Trimming removed 4 bases from V and 3 bases from J; junction bases left unmatched: 12. Per the germline V gene, CDR1 is SGHNT and CDR2 is YYREEE (reference sequence). The CDR3 loop spans 17 amino acids. The CDR3 sequence: CASSAIKGAPDTGELFF. CDR3 DNA: TGTGCCAGCAGCGCAATTAAGGGGGCGCCGGACACCGGGGAGCTGTTTTTT.

The chain is built from TRBV3-1 (or the pseudogene TRBV3-2) and TRBJ2-7, with a weak D call TRBD1 (6 bases). CDR3 size: 15 residues. Germline CDR1 and CDR2: LGHDT and YNNKEL (reference sequence). V was clipped by 1 base and J by 5 bases, with 15 bases between them. CDR3 in amino acids: CASSQVQGRGHEQYF. The CDR3 DNA sequence: TGTGCCAGCAGCCAAGTACAGGGCCGAGGCCACGAGCAGTACTTC.

This clone was counted once. The rearrangement joins TRBV14 to TRBJ2-5, with a tentative D call TRBD2 (5 bases). There are 14 residues in the CDR3. In germline, CDR1 is SGHDN, CDR2 FVKESK. Trimming left V 3 bases short and J 4 bases short, with 12 bases between. CDR3 protein: CASSQDGLGETQYF. The CDR3 nucleotides are TGTGCCAGCAGCCAGGATGGACTGGGAGAGACCCAGTACTTC.

The chain employs TRBV4-1 and TRBJ1-1; D unclear. This CDR3 has 13 residues. Germline loops: CDR1 MGHRA, CDR2 YSYEKL. V lost 0 bases and J lost 10, with 12 bases in between. The CDR3 reads CASSQDLEGRAFF. The CDR3 DNA reads TGCGCCAGCAGCCAAGATCTGGAGGGAAGAGCTTTCTTT.

V is TRBV5-1 and J is TRBJ2-3, with 11 bases matching TRBD2. The CDR3 runs 17 residues. J was trimmed by 0 bases and V by 0 bases; bases with no gene match: 3. The V gene's germline CDR1 is SGHRS and CDR2 YFSETQ. The CDR3 here is CASSLVVAGGSTDTQYF. CDR3 in DNA: TGCGCCAGCAGCTTGGTGGTAGCGGGAGGGAGCACAGATACGCAGTATTTT. The full variable domain, rest sourced from reference TRBV5-1 and TRBJ2-3, is KAGVTQTPRYLIKTRGQQVTLSCSPISGHRSVSWYQQTPGQGLQFLFEYFSETQRNKGNFPGRFSGRQFSNSRSEMNVSTLELGDSALYLCASSLVVAGGSTDTQYFGPGTRLTVL.

The rearrangement links TRBV30 to TRBJ2-2, with 14 bases aligning to TRBD2. CDR1 is GTSNPN, CDR2 SVGIG, per germline (reference sequence). V was clipped by 3 bases and J by 5 bases; unmatched bases: 5. This CDR3 is built from 16 residues. As DNA, the CDR3 is TGTGCCTGGAGCTCGGGACTAGCGGGAGTAACCGGGGAGCTGTTTTTT. This encodes CAWSSGLAGVTGELFF.

CDR3 loop: CASSYSPPTSEAFF. For the CDR3, the DNA is TGTGCCAGCAGTTATTCCCCACCGACATCTGAAGCTTTCTTT. This chain uses TRBV6-2 or TRBV6-3 with TRBJ1-1; D gene unclear. Germline lookup yields CDR1 MNHEY and CDR2 SVGEGT. Trimming took 3 bases from V and 6 from J, leaving 14 bases between them. CDR3 length equals 14 residues.

This clone was detected only a few times. The chain links TRBV6-1 to TRBJ1-5, with 8 bases aligning to TRBD1. Germline CDR1 reads MNHNS; CDR2 reads SASEGT. Germline trimming cut 3 bases from V and 2 bases from J; bases unmatched to any gene: 6. The CDR3 loop spans 16 amino acids. The DNA of the CDR3 is TGTGCCAGCAGTGAGTCAGGGGGCTGGGGCAATCAGCCCCAGCATTTT. Translating it yields CASSESGGWGNQPQHF.

V is TRBV29-1 and J is TRBJ1-1, with D perhaps TRBD1 (6 bases). The CDR3 consists of 13 residues. The V gene lost 5 bases and the J gene lost 5 bases, with 15 bases spanning the gap. The germline gives CDR1 SQVTM, CDR2 ANQGSEA. This CDR3 reads CSVPSLDRTEAFF. CDR3 nucleotide sequence: TGCAGCGTTCCGAGCCTCGACAGGACTGAAGCTTTCTTT. Complete variable domain (other parts from reference TRBV29-1 and TRBJ1-1): SAVISQKPSRDICQRGTSLTIQCQVDSQVTMMFWYRQQPGQSLTLIATANQGSEATYESGFVIDKFPISRPNLTFSTLTVSNMSPEDSSIYLCSVPSLDRTEAFFGQGTRLTVV.

The chain couples TRBV5-4 to TRBJ2-7, with 8 nucleotides matching TRBD1. CDR3 size: 15 residues. The germline gives CDR1 SGHNT, CDR2 YYREEE (reference sequence). The V segment lost 3 bases and the J segment 4 bases; nucleotides outside the gene matches: 9. The CDR3 loop reads CASSSPGTGGYEQYF. CDR3 coding DNA: TGTGCCAGCAGCTCACCCGGGACAGGTGGTTACGAGCAGTACTTC.